This note documents a single T cell receptor beta chain sequence. Its recognized antigen is unknown. No base qualities exist here, and no much larger clone lies one base off it. The collaborating institutions used their own protocols to collect whole blood in K2EDTA tubes. Collaborator samples were shipped for TCRbeta analysis as frozen whole blood, isolated PBMCs, or DNA extracted from either sample type. The data stem from a study of blood T cell repertoires in COVID-19 (dated by TCRdb to the early 2020s). Describing the broader study: The collaborator samples originated in the United States, Italy and Spain and spanned the acute and convalescent phases of COVID-19. The material from the prospective study consisted of cDNA or gDNA derived from T cells, B-cell-depleted T cells, or PBMCs. Subjects who had been exposed to COVID-19, were actively infected with it, or had recovered from it provided the deeply sampled blood TCRbeta repertoires that made up the dataset. The repertoires were released in a freely available public database intended as a resource for research on the immune response to SARS-CoV-2. The samples were drawn from two sources: the first 160 participants of the ongoing ImmuneRACE study, and 950 to 1,500 subjects contributed by 6 global collaborators. Sample metadata almost always included a de-identified subject ID, COVID-19 status, age in years and sex. Where available, HLA class I and class II types were obtained from metadata supplied by the sample provider rather than from assay-based typing. The study at large found these results: Clinical and demographic metadata were provided uncurated, with the amount varying by source and participant.

Inclusive of the bounding cysteine and phenylalanine, the CDR3 is 14 residues long. The retained sequence is limited to the CDR3, 42 bases, with the frame set at the first base. Per the germline V gene (reference sequence), GTSNPN is the CDR1 and SVGIG is the CDR2. The immunoSEQ Assay, a bias-controlled multiplex PCR, was used to amplify TCRbeta CDR3 regions from genomic DNA. The authors' analysis ran thus. Within the assay, amplification of reference gene primers was used to estimate how many nucleated cells each sample contained. To quantify the absolute abundance of each unique TCRbeta CDR3 rearrangement, sequence reads were collapsed and filtered. For each sample, productive Simpson clonality was calculated by taking the square root of Simpson's diversity index across productive rearrangements. Drawn from immuneACCESS, this table holds only the in-frame rearrangements with V and J called that TCRdb kept. Clones are partly lost; checked studies trace under half to an unresolved V gene and leave the rest unexplained. The V and J calls and clone size were taken over from that table, and D and trimming were inferred from the DNA. The sample table lists roughly 250,000 clones, approximately 85% of them with a count of one. The ten largest clones represent around 12% of the sample.

In this chain, TRBV30 is recombined with TRBJ1-6, with 7 bases in between that match TRBD1. The sequencing input was peripheral blood. The receptor was derived from a woman aged 60-75 years with active or convalescent COVID-19. At the DNA level, the sequence is TGTACCCGTTCTTCAGGGGGTAGTTATTCACCCCTCCACTTT. The resulting protein is CTRSSGGSYSPLHF.